Below, one T cell receptor beta chain is given with its context. Its matching antigen is unknown. The data derive from a study of somatic mutations in cytotoxic T cells in rheumatoid arthritis. Blood donors with median age around 50 years (range roughly 21-75), 50% to 70% female, served as healthy controls. CD4+ and CD8+ cells were isolated by positive magnetic bead selection, with purity checked by flow cytometry. Assay: immunoSEQ multiplex PCR; the TCRdb copy retains only in-frame clones and omits some. The table lists about 27,000 clones, roughly 74% of them singletons. Overall study results and limits: An age-related increase in CD8+ clonality was seen in rheumatoid arthritis patients but not in healthy controls.

Deletions cut 3 bases from V and 7 bases from J, with 16 bases between. CDR1 and CDR2 (germline): SGHNT, YYREEE (reference sequence). The CDR3 extends over 14 amino acids. What was sequenced was CD8+ T cells sorted from blood. The chain joins TRBV5-4 to TRBJ2-5; D ambiguous. This receptor was obtained from a woman aged 18 to 35 in good health. CDR3 in DNA: TGTGCCAGCAGCTCAGGTGGCTCGGAAATGACCCAGTACTTC. Translated, it gives CASSSGGSEMTQYF.